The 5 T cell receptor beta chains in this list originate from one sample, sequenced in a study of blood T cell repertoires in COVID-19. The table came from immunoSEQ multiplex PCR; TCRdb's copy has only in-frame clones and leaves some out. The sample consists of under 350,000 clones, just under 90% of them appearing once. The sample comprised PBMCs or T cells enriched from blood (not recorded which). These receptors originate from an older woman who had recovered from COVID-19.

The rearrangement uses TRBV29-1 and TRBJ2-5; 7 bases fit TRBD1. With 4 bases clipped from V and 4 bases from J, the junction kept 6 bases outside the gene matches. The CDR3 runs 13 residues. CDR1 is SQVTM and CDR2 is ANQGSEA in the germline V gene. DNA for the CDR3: TGCAGCGTTGTAGTGGGGGACAGAGAGACCCAGTACTTC. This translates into CSVVVGDRETQYF.

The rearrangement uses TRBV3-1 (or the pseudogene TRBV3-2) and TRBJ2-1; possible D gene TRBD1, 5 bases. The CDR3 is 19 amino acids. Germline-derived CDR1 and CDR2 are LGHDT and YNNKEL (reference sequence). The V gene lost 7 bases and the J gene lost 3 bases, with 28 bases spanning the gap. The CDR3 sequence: CASKRRGWGRTLDYNEQFF. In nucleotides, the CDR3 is TGTGCCAGCAAACGCCGTGGGTGGGGCCGGACGCTCGACTACAATGAGCAGTTCTTC.

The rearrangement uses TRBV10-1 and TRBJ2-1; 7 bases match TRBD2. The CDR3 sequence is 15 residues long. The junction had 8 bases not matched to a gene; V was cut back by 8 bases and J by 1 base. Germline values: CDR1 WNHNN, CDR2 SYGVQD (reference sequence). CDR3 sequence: CASSKRDASYNEQFF. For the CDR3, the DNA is TGCGCCAGCTCCAAGCGGGATGCTTCCTACAATGAGCAGTTCTTC.

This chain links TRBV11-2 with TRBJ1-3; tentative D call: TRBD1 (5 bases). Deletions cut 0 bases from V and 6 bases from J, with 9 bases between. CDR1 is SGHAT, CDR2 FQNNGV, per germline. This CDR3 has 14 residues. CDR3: CASSLEWGPNTIYF. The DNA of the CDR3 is TGTGCCAGCAGCTTAGAGTGGGGCCCAAACACCATATATTTT.

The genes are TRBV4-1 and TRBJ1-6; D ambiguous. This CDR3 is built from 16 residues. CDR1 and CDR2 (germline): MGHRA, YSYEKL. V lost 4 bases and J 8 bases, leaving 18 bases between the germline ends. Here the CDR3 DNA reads TGCGCCAGCAGCCTAAAAACACCGGGAGGAGATTCACCCCTCCACTTT. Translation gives CASSLKTPGGDSPLHF.